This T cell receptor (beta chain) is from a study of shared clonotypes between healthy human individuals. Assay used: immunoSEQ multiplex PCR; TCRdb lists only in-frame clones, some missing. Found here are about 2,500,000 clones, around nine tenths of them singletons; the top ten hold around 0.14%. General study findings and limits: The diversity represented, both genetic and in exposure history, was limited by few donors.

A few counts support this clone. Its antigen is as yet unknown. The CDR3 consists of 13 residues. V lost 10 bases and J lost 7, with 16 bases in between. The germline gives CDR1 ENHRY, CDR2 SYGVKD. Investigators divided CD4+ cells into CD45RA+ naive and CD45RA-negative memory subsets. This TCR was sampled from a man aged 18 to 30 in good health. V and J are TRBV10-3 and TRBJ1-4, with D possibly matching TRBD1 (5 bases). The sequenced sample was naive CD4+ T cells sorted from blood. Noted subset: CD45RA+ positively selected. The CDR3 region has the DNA TGTGCCACCCAGCAGGGACGTGGTGAAAAACTGTTTTTT. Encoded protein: CATQQGRGEKLFF.